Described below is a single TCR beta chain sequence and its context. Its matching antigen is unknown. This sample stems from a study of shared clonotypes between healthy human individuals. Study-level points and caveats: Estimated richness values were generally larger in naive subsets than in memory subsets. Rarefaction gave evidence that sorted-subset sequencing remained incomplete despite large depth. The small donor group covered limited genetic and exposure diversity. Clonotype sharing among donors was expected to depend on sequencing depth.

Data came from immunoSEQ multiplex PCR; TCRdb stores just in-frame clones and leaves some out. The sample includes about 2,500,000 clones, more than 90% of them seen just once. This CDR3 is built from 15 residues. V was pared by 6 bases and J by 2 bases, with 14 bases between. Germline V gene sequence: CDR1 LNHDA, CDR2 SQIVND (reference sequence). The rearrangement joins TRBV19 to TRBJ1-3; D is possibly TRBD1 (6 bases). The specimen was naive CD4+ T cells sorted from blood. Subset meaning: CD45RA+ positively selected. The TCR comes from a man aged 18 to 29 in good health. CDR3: CASRPPQGPGNTIYF. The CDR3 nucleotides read TGTGCCAGTAGACCCCCCCAGGGGCCTGGAAACACCATATATTTT.